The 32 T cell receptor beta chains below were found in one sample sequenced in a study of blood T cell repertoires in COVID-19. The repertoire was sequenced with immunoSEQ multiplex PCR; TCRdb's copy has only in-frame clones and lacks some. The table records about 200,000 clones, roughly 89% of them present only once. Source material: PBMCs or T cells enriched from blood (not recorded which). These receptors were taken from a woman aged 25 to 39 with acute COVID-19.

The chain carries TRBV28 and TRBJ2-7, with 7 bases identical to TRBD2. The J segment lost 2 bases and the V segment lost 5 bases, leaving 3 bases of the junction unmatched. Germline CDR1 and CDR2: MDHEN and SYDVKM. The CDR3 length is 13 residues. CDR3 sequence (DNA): TGTGCCAGCAGTCCCAGCGGGACCTACGAGCAGTACTTC. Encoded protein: CASSPSGTYEQYF.

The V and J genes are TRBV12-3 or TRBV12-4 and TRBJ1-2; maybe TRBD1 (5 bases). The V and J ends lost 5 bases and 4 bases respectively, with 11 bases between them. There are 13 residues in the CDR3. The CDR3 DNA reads TGTGCCAGCAGTCTGGGGGGTGGCTATGGCTACACCTTC. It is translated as CASSLGGGYGYTF.

Here the CDR3 DNA reads TGTGCCAGCAGACGTACAGGGGGCGGCGATTCACCCCTCCACTTT. Translated: CASRRTGGGDSPLHF. The rearrangement joins TRBV6-5 to TRBJ1-6, with 9 bases that match TRBD1. The germline CDR1 and CDR2 sequences are MNHEY and SVGAGI. The CDR3 contains 15 residues. J gave up 8 bases and V 6 bases, and 8 bases lay outside the gene matches.

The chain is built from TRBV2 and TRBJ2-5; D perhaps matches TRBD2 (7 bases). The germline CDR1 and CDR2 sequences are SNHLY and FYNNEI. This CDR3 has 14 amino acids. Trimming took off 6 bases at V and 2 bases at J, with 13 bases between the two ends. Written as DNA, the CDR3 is TGTGCCAGCAGGGTAGGGGGACTACAAGAGACCCAGTACTTC. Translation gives CASRVGGLQETQYF.

In DNA, the CDR3 is TGTGCCAGCAGCCTCAACCCCGGGTTTGAGGCCTACGAGCAGTACTTC. Protein sequence: CASSLNPGFEAYEQYF. The rearrangement joins TRBV21-1 to TRBJ2-7; TRBD2 reflects the table's D call only, with no check against the DNA. TRBV21-1 is a known pseudogene. The CDR3 length is 16 residues.

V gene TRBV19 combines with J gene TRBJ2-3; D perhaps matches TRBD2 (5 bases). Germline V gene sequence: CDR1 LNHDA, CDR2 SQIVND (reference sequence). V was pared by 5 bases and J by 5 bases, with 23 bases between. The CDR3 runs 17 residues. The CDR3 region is CASSPQDGTRAGDTQYF. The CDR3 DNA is TGTGCCAGTAGTCCCCAGGACGGAACCCGGGCGGGAGATACGCAGTATTTT.

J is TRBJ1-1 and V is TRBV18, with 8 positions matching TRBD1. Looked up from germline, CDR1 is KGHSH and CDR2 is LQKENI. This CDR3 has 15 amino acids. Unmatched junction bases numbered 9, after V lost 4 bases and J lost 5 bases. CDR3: CASSLGQGEGTEAFF. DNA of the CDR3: TGTGCCAGCTCACTAGGACAGGGAGAGGGGACTGAAGCTTTCTTT.

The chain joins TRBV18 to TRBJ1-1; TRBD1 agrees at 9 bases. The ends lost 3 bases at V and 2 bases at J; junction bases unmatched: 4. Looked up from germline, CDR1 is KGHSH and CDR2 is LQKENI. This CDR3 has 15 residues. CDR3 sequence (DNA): TGTGCCAGCTCACCCCTGGGACAGGGAAACACTGAAGCTTTCTTT. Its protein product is CASSPLGQGNTEAFF.

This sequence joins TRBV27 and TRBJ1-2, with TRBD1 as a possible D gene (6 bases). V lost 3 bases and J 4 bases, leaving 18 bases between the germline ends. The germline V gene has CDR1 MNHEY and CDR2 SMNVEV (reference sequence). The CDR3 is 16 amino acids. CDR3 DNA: TGTGCCAGCAGTTTTTGGGCCCCGGACAGATTCTATGGCTACACCTTC. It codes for CASSFWAPDRFYGYTF.

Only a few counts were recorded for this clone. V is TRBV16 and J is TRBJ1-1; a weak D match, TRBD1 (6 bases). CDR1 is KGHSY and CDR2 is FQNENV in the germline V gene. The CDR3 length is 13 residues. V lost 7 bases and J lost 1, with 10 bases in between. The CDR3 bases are TGTGCCAGCAACCCGACAGGGAACACTGAAGCTTTCTTT. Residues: CASNPTGNTEAFF.

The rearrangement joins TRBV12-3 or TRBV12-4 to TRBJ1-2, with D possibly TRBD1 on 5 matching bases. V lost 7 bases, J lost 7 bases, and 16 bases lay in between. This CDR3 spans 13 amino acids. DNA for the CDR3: TGTGCCAGCACGATGGGGCAGTGGGCTGGCTACACCTTC. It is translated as CASTMGQWAGYTF.

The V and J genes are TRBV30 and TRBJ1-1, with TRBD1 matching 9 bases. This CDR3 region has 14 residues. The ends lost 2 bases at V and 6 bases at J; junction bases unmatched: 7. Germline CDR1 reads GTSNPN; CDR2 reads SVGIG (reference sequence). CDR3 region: CAWSRDRAAPEAFF. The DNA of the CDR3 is TGTGCCTGGAGTCGGGACAGGGCGGCCCCTGAAGCTTTCTTT.

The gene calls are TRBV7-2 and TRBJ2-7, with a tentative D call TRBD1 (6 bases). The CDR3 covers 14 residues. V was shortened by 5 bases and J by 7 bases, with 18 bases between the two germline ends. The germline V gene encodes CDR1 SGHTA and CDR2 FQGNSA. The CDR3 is CASSPQTGLEEQYF. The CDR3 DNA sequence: TGTGCCAGCAGCCCCCAAACAGGGCTTGAGGAGCAGTACTTC.

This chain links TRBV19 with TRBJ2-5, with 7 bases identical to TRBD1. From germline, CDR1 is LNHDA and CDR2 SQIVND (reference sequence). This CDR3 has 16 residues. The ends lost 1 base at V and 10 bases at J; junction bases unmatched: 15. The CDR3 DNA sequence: TGTGCCAGTAGTATAGTTAGGGCCAGGGGGTCCCCAGACCAGTACTTC. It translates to CASSIVRARGSPDQYF.

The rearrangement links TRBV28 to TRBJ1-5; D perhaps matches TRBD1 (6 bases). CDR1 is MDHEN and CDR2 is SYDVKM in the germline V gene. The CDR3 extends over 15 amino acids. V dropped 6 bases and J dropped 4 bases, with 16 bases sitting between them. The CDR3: CASSLKTGKNQPQHF. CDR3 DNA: TGTGCCAGCAGCCTTAAGACAGGAAAAAATCAGCCCCAGCATTTT.

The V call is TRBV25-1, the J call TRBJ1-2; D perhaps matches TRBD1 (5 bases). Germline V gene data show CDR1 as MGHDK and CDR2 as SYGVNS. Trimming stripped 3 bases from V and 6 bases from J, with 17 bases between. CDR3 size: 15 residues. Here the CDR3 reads CASSDGSRRADGYTF. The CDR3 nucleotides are TGTGCCAGCAGTGACGGGTCTCGCAGGGCCGATGGCTACACCTTC.

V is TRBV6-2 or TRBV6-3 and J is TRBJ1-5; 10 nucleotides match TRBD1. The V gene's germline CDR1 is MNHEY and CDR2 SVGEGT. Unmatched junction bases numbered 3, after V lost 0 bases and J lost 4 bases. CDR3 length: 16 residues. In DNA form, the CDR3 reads TGTGCCAGCAGTTACTCGGGACAGGGGAAAAATCAGCCCCAGCATTTT. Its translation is CASSYSGQGKNQPQHF.

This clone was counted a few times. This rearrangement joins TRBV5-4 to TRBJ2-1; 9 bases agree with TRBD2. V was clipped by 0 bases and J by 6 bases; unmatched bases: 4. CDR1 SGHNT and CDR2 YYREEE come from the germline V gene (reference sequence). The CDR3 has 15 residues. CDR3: CASSLGTSVLNEQFF. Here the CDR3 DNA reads TGTGCCAGCAGCTTGGGGACTAGCGTTCTCAATGAGCAGTTCTTC. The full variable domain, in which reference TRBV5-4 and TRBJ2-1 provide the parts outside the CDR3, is ETGVTQSPTHLIKTRGQQVTLRCSSQSGHNTVSWYQQALGQGPQFIFQYYREEENGRGNFPPRFSGLQFPNYSSELNVNALELDDSALYLCASSLGTSVLNEQFFGPGTRLTVL.

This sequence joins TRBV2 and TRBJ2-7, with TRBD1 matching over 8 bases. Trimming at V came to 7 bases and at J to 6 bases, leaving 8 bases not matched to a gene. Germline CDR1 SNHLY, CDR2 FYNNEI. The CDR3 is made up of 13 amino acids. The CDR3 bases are TGTGCCAGCAAGTGGACAGGGTTAGGCGAGCAGTACTTC. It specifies CASKWTGLGEQYF.

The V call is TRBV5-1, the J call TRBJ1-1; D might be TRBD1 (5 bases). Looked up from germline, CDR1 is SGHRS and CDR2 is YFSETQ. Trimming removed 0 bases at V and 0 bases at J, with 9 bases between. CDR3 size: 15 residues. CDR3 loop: CASSLAGNLNTEAFF. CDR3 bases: TGCGCCAGCAGCTTGGCAGGGAACCTGAACACTGAAGCTTTCTTT. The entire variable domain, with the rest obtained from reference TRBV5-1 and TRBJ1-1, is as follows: KAGVTQTPRYLIKTRGQQVTLSCSPISGHRSVSWYQQTPGQGLQFLFEYFSETQRNKGNFPGRFSGRQFSNSRSEMNVSTLELGDSALYLCASSLAGNLNTEAFFGQGTRLTVV.

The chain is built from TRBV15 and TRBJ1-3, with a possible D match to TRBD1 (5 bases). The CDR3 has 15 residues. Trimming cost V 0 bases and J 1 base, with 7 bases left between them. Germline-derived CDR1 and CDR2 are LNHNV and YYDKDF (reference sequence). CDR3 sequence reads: CATSRDKGSGNTIYF. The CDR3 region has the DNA TGTGCCACCAGCAGAGATAAGGGGTCTGGAAACACCATATATTTT.

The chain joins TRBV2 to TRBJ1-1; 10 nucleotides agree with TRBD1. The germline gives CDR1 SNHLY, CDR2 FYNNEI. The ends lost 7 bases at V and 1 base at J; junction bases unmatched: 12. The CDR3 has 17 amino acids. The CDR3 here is CASTQRTGGRGNTEAFF. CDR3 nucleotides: TGTGCCAGCACCCAACGGACAGGGGGAAGGGGGAACACTGAAGCTTTCTTT.

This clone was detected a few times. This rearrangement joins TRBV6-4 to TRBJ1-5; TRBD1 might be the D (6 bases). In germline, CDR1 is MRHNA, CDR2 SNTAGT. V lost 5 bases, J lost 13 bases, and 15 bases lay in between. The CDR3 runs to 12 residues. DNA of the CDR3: TGTGCCAGCAGTCCGCGTAGGGACACTCAGCATTTT. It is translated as CASSPRRDTQHF.

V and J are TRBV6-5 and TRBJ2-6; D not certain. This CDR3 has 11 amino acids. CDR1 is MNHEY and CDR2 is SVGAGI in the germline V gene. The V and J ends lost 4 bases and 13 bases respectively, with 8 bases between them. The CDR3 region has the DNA TGTGCCAGCAGTTCCCCCGGGGTCCTGACTTTC. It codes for CASSSPGVLTF.

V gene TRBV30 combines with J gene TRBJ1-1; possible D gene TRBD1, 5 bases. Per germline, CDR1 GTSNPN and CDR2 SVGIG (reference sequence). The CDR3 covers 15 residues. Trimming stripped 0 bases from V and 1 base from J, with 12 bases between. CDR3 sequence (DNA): TGTGCCTGGAGTGTACGGTGGCAGGGGAACACTGAAGCTTTCTTT. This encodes CAWSVRWQGNTEAFF.

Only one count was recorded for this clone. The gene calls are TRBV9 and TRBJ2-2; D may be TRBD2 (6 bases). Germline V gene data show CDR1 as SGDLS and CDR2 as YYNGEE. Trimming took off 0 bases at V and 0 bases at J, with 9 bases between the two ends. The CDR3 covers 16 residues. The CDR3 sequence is CASSVGQRANTGELFF. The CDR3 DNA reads TGTGCCAGCAGCGTAGGCCAGCGGGCGAACACCGGGGAGCTGTTTTTT.

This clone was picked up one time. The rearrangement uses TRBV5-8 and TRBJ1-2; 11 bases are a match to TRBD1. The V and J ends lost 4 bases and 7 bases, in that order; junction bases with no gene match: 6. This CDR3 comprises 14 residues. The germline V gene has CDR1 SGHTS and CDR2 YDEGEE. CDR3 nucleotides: TGTGCCAGCAGCATCGGACAGGGGGCTTCTGGCTACACCTTC. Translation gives CASSIGQGASGYTF.

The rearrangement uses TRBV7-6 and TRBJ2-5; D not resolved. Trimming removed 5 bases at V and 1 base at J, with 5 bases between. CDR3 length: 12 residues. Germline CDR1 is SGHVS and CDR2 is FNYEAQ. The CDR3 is CASSKPQETQYF. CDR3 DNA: TGTGCCAGCAGCAAGCCCCAAGAGACCCAGTACTTC.

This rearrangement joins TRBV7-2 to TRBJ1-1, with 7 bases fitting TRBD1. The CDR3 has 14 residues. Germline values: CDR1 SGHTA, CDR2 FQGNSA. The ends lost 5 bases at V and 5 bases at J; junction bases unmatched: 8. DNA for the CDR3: TGTGCCAGCAGCAAACAGGGGTGGGCGACTGAAGCTTTCTTT. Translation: CASSKQGWATEAFF.

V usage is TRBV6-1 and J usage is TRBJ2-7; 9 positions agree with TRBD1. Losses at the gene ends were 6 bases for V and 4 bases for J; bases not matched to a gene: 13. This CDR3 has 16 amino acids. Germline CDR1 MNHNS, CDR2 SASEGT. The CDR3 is CASREQGTGREYEQYF. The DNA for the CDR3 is TGTGCCAGCAGGGAACAAGGGACAGGGAGGGAATACGAGCAGTACTTC.

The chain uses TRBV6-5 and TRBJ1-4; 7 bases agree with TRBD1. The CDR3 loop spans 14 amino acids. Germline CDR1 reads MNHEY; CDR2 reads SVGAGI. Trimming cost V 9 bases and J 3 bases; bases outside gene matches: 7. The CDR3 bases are TGTGCCAGTAAAACAGGGGAAGCTAATGAAAAACTGTTTTTT. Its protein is CASKTGEANEKLFF.

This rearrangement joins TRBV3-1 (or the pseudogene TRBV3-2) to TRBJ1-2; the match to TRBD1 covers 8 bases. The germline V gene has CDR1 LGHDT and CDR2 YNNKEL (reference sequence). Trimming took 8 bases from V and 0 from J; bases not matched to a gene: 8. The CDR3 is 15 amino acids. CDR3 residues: CASQGQAPTNYGYTF. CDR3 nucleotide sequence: TGTGCCAGCCAGGGACAGGCTCCTACTAACTATGGCTACACCTTC.